The rows below give T cell receptor beta chains drawn from one sample of a study of blood T cells in healthy people across ages. Via MiXCR, TCRdb re-called the 5' RACE reads, giving one row per CDR3 protein. In the table there are over 1.5 million distinct CDR3 sequences, 49% of which are singletons. Material: blood. These receptors were taken from a woman aged 35 to 49 in good health. Each CDR3 is given with its conserved first and last residue. Fields, in order: CDR3 protein, CDR3 DNA, D gene, J gene, V gene, clone size. The D gene is left open where the match is weak. Only some rows state a clone size, as once, few, many or a class for expanded clones.

CDR3: CASSEGGAGLREQYF
DNA: TGTGCCAGCAGTGAAGGGGGGGCTGGGTTGAGGGAGCAGTACTTC
D: NA
J: TRBJ2-4
V: TRBV6-1
size: NA

CDR3: CASSTGTPIHEQYF
DNA: TGTGCCAGCAGTACCGGGACCCCAATACACGAGCAGTACTTC
D: NA
J: TRBJ2-7
V: TRBV28
size: few

CDR3: CASRHLPVGGSPLHF
DNA: TGTGCCAGCAGACACTTACCTGTGGGCGGTTCACCCCTCCACTTT
D: NA
J: TRBJ1-6
V: TRBV27
size: NA

CDR3: CASSEEAGGAYNEQFF
DNA: TGTGCCAGCAGTGAAGAAGCGGGAGGGGCCTACAATGAGCAGTTCTTC
D: TRBD2
J: TRBJ2-1
V: TRBV2
size: NA

CDR3: CASGKVGYTF
DNA: TGTGCTAGTGGAAAGGTGGGCTACACCTTC
D: NA
J: TRBJ1-2
V: TRBV12-5
size: NA

CDR3: CASSLGPRAAYEQYF
DNA: TGTGCCAGCAGCTTGGGCCCTCGTGCAGCTTACGAGCAGTACTTC
D: NA
J: TRBJ2-7
V: TRBV5-6
size: NA

CDR3: CASSLPRDRPTDTQYF
DNA: TGCGCCAGCAGCTTACCTAGGGACAGGCCCACAGATACGCAGTATTTT
D: TRBD1
J: TRBJ2-3
V: TRBV5-1
size: NA

CDR3: CASSQREGAGANVLTF
DNA: TGTGCCAGCAGCCAGAGGGAAGGGGCTGGGGCCAACGTCCTGACTTTC
D: NA
J: TRBJ2-6
V: TRBV4-2
size: few

CDR3: CASSTTGPASPLHF
DNA: TGTGCCAGCAGTACTACAGGGCCCGCGTCACCCCTCCACTTT
D: NA
J: TRBJ1-6
V: TRBV28
size: NA

CDR3: CASSRSGGLSYNEQFF
DNA: TGTGCCAGCAGTCGGAGCGGGGGACTTTCCTACAATGAGCAGTTCTTC
D: TRBD2
J: TRBJ2-1
V: TRBV6-4
size: NA